This T cell receptor beta chain derives from a study of siplizumab effects on memory and regulatory T cells. Study summary: Mixed lymphocyte reactions were performed as paired cultures containing siplizumab at around 1 ug/mL or no drug.

As regards this clone: Its antigen is unidentified.

The study's findings and limits: Naive-or-memory phenotypes were unassignable for roughly 80-97% of proliferating CD4+ or CD8+ clones. Apparently key alloresponse contributors, naive T cells also seemed more diverse than memory cells.

As described, mixed lymphocyte reaction cells underwent coculture at 37°C for a duration of approximately six days. Investigators stained responder PBMCs with CFSE and stimulator PBMCs with Violet Dye, then mixed them 1:1. Some clones are missing from TCRdb's copy, which holds only in-frame ones; the method was immunoSEQ multiplex PCR. The sample has approximately 15,000 clones; around 43% are singletons. The material sequenced was CFSE-low (dividing) CD4+ T cells sorted from an allogeneic mixed lymphocyte reaction. This sequence was found in a human donor in good health; the cells came from an allogeneic mixed lymphocyte reaction. Some clones in this sample may be carry-over from other donors' samples.

The CDR3 sequence: CASSQDQFPGAYEQYF. DNA for the CDR3: TGCGCCAGCAGCCAAGATCAGTTCCCAGGCGCCTACGAGCAGTACTTC. The gene calls are TRBV4-1 and TRBJ2-7; unclear D gene. Germline V CDR1 and CDR2: MGHRA, YSYEKL. The CDR3 covers 16 residues. The germline V and J ends were trimmed by 0 bases and 2 bases, with 14 bases remaining between them.